This entry lists 8 T cell receptor beta chains sequenced from one sample in a study of blood T cells in healthy people across ages. For the second PCR, which ran for roughly 6 to 12 cycles, a sample-barcoded 5' primer and a J-beta primer mix were used. One entry per CDR3 protein, called by TCRdb with MiXCR from the 5' RACE reads. The profile covers about 1,800,000 distinct CDR3 sequences, with 28% appearing a single time and approximately 7.7% taken by the ten largest. Sequencing used blood. Receptors were obtained from a woman in her twenties or thirties in good health.

V is TRBV2 and J is TRBJ1-6; weak D call: TRBD1 (6 bases). V was pared by 4 bases and J by 7 bases, with 11 bases between. Germline V gene data show CDR1 as SNHLY and CDR2 as FYNNEI. This CDR3 region has 14 residues. CDR3 sequence reads: CASSGNTGNSPLHF. The CDR3 coding sequence is TGTGCCAGCAGTGGAAACACAGGGAATTCACCCCTCCACTTT.

This clonotype was observed many times. This sequence joins TRBV6-1 and TRBJ2-1; 8 bases line up with TRBD2. Trimming removed 5 bases from V and 2 bases from J; junction bases left unmatched: 5. CDR1 is MNHNS and CDR2 is SASEGT in the germline V gene. The CDR3 totals 15 residues. CDR3 nucleotide sequence: TGTGCCAGCAGTCCTCGGGGGGGCCCCTACAATGAGCAGTTCTTC. It is translated as CASSPRGGPYNEQFF.

This clonotype showed up just a few times. The V call is TRBV18, the J call TRBJ2-1; 10 bases align to TRBD2. CDR1 is KGHSH and CDR2 is LQKENI in the germline V gene. This CDR3 region has 17 residues. V lost 2 bases to trimming and J lost 2 bases; unmatched junction nucleotides: 6. The CDR3 reads CASSPYGLAGAYNEQFF. The CDR3 coding sequence is TGTGCCAGCTCACCATATGGCCTAGCGGGAGCCTACAATGAGCAGTTCTTC.

This clonotype showed up just a few times. The V and J genes are TRBV29-1 and TRBJ2-1; D may be TRBD2 (7 bases). CDR3 size: 13 residues. CDR1 and CDR2 (germline): SQVTM, ANQGSEA. V lost 4 bases and J 9 bases, leaving 16 bases between the germline ends. The CDR3 here is CSVVGGGRLEQFF. The CDR3 coding sequence is TGCAGCGTTGTAGGGGGGGGGCGTCTTGAGCAGTTCTTC.

V and J are TRBV6-6 and TRBJ2-7; D is ambiguous. This CDR3 has 12 residues. The germline V gene encodes CDR1 MNHNY and CDR2 SVGAGI (reference sequence). Trimming left V 6 bases short and J 6 bases short, with 12 bases between. Here the CDR3 reads CASRNQASEQYF. In DNA, the CDR3 is TGTGCCAGCAGGAATCAGGCCTCCGAGCAGTACTTC.

This clonotype was counted only a few times. The CDR3 protein is CASSRDGSSYNSPLHF. The CDR3 DNA follows: TGTGCCAGCAGTCGCGACGGGAGCTCCTATAATTCACCCCTCCACTTT. The genes are TRBV12-3 or TRBV12-4 and TRBJ1-6, with D uncertain. The CDR3 contains 16 residues. Between the trimmed V and J ends, which lost 5 bases and 0 bases, there was a span of 11 bases.

This clonotype was picked up many times. The chain links TRBV4-1 to TRBJ1-5; D perhaps matches TRBD1 (6 bases). CDR1 MGHRA and CDR2 YSYEKL come from the germline V gene. Deletions cut 5 bases from V and 9 bases from J, with 20 bases between. The CDR3 has 15 residues. CDR3 protein: CASSYTVTGQRPQHF. DNA for the CDR3: TGCGCCAGCAGCTACACGGTGACAGGCCAACGGCCCCAGCATTTT.

This chain joins TRBV20-1 and TRBJ1-4, with 8 bases aligning to TRBD1. In germline, CDR1 is DFQATT, CDR2 SNEGSKA (reference sequence). With 4 bases clipped from V and 5 bases from J, the junction kept 6 bases outside the gene matches. The CDR3 totals 14 residues. CDR3 amino acids: CSATDRGGNEKLFF. Here the CDR3 DNA reads TGCAGTGCTACTGACAGGGGAGGGAATGAAAAACTGTTTTTT.